Each of the 4 T cell receptor beta chains below was sequenced from the same sample in a study of T cell changes during pregnancy in multiple sclerosis. Some clones are missing from TCRdb's copy, which holds only in-frame ones; the method was immunoSEQ multiplex PCR. This sample has approximately 69,000 clones, with 91% found just once. Here the sequenced sample was CD4+ T cells from peripheral blood mononuclear cells, taken in the third trimester of pregnancy. The receptors were gathered from a female donor in good health, enrolled as a control in a pregnancy study.

The V gene is TRBV28, the J gene TRBJ2-2; 8 nucleotides agree with TRBD1. Germline-derived CDR1 and CDR2 are MDHEN and SYDVKM. This CDR3 region has 14 residues. V lost 7 bases, J lost 6 bases, and 7 bases stayed unmatched. The CDR3 loop is CASKNRGWAGELFF. CDR3 coding DNA: TGTGCCAGCAAGAACAGGGGGTGGGCCGGGGAGCTGTTTTTT.

V is TRBV18 and J is TRBJ2-2; a possible D gene is TRBD1 (6 bases). The V end was cut by 3 bases, the J end by 2 bases, with 10 bases between. The germline CDR1 and CDR2 sequences are KGHSH and LQKENI. The CDR3 runs to 15 residues. CDR3 DNA sequence: TGTGCCAGCTCACCCTTACAGGGAAACACCGGGGAGCTGTTTTTT. It encodes CASSPLQGNTGELFF.

This chain joins TRBV10-3 and TRBJ2-7; TRBD1 agrees at 9 bases. Germline V gene sequence: CDR1 ENHRY, CDR2 SYGVKD. V gave up 6 bases and J gave up 3 bases; unmatched junction bases: 6. The CDR3 extends over 14 amino acids. The CDR3 DNA is TGTGCCATCAGGACAGGGGGGTCGGGCTACGAGCAGTACTTC. Translated, it gives CAIRTGGSGYEQYF.

The chain is built from TRBV30 and TRBJ2-1, with D perhaps matching TRBD2 (7 bases). Trimming cost V 2 bases and J 5 bases, with 19 bases left between them. Germline V CDR1 and CDR2: GTSNPN, SVGIG (reference sequence). The CDR3 totals 16 residues. CDR3 region: CAWSRGGNPLNNEQFF. The CDR3 DNA follows: TGTGCCTGGAGTAGGGGGGGAAACCCCCTTAACAATGAGCAGTTCTTC.